Below are 14 T cell receptor beta chains sequenced from a single sample in a study of T cell changes during pregnancy in multiple sclerosis (dated by TCRdb to the late 2010s). Libraries were constructed by the immunoSEQ multiplex PCR assay. Sourced from immuneACCESS, this table was stored by TCRdb with only in-frame sequences that have V and J called. A share of the clones is absent; for the studies checked, an unresolved V gene accounts for under half, and the remainder has no known explanation. For this sample there are roughly 20,000 clones; about 88% appear just once. The ten largest make up roughly 8% of the sample. The sequencing here drew on CD8+ T cells from peripheral blood mononuclear cells, taken in the second trimester of pregnancy. These receptors originate from a female donor in good health, enrolled as a control in a pregnancy study.

This clone was detected once. The J gene is TRBJ2-2, the V gene TRBV11-2, with D perhaps TRBD2 (6 bases). Looked up from germline, CDR1 is SGHAT and CDR2 is FQNNGV. V was pared by 1 base and J by 5 bases, with 11 bases between. This CDR3 region has 15 residues. The CDR3 here is CASSLVGDFTGELFF. Here the CDR3 DNA reads TGTGCCAGCAGCTTAGTTGGGGACTTTACCGGGGAGCTGTTTTTT.

The rearrangement links TRBV2 to TRBJ1-6; D not certain. The V gene lost 0 bases and the J gene lost 0 bases, with 12 bases spanning the gap. This CDR3 region has 18 residues. Germline loops: CDR1 SNHLY, CDR2 FYNNEI. The CDR3 DNA follows: TGTGCCAGCAGTGAAGCGCTTCTCGGGGACTCCTATAATTCACCCCTCCACTTT. It codes for CASSEALLGDSYNSPLHF.

V usage is TRBV13 and J usage is TRBJ2-1; 8 bases match TRBD2. This CDR3 contains 17 residues. Germline V gives CDR1 PRHDT, CDR2 FYEKMQ (reference sequence). J lost 0 bases, V lost 5 bases, and 9 bases had no gene match. The CDR3 protein is CASSEASGGGSYNEQFF. CDR3 in DNA: TGTGCCAGCAGCGAAGCGTCGGGAGGGGGCTCCTACAATGAGCAGTTCTTC.

This clone was detected only once. The chain employs TRBV5-4 and TRBJ1-2; D is unclear. The germline V gene has CDR1 SGHNT and CDR2 YYREEE (reference sequence). There are 12 residues in the CDR3. For the CDR3, the DNA is TGTGCAGATTCGGGGTCCCCCTATGGCTACACCTTC. Amino acid sequence: CADSGSPYGYTF.

V and J are TRBV5-5 and TRBJ2-7; 7 bases are a match to TRBD2. The CDR3 has 16 residues. V was clipped by 2 bases and J by 1 base; unmatched bases: 9. Germline V CDR1 and CDR2: SGHKS, YYEKEE (reference sequence). Here the CDR3 reads CASSLFTASGSYEQYF. Here the CDR3 DNA reads TGTGCCAGCAGCTTATTTACGGCTAGCGGTTCCTACGAGCAGTACTTC.

The chain is built from TRBV11-2 and TRBJ2-1; 14 bases are a match to TRBD2. V dropped 5 bases and J dropped 1; count of bases not matched to a gene: 10. CDR1 is SGHAT, CDR2 FQNNGV, per germline. The length of the CDR3 is 19 residues. Here the CDR3 DNA reads TGTGCCAGCAGCGCGGGACTAGCGGGGGAGGCCCTATCCTACAATGAGCAGTTCTTC. The encoded protein is CASSAGLAGEALSYNEQFF.

V and J are TRBV10-3 and TRBJ2-1; D is perhaps TRBD2 (5 bases). This CDR3 has 13 residues. The V gene's germline CDR1 is ENHRY and CDR2 SYGVKD. V shed 4 bases and J shed 9 bases, with 13 bases lying between them. The CDR3 region is CAISVSWESEQFF. CDR3 in DNA: TGTGCCATCAGTGTTAGTTGGGAGAGTGAGCAGTTCTTC.

This sequence joins TRBV6-5 and TRBJ1-2; D gene uncertain. V lost 8 bases and J 8 bases, leaving 6 bases between the germline ends. The CDR3 runs 9 residues. Germline V gene lookup returns CDR1 MNHEY and CDR2 SVGAGI. The CDR3 DNA reads as TGTGCCAGCCGGGGAGGCTACACCTTC. This translates into CASRGGYTF.

The chain is built from TRBV28 and TRBJ2-1; 12 bases fit TRBD2. This CDR3 is built from 17 residues. Trimming at V came to 2 bases and at J to 5 bases, leaving 7 bases not matched to a gene. CDR1 is MDHEN and CDR2 is SYDVKM in the germline V gene. CDR3 region: CASSLPSSGRVNNEQFF. The CDR3 DNA reads TGTGCCAGCAGTTTACCCTCTAGCGGGAGGGTAAACAATGAGCAGTTCTTC.

The rearrangement links TRBV25-1 to TRBJ1-2, with D unresolved. This CDR3 is built from 13 residues. V was trimmed by 0 bases and J by 5 bases, leaving 7 bases between them. In germline, CDR1 is MGHDK, CDR2 SYGVNS. The CDR3 DNA is TGTGCCAGCAGTGAATATAGCGGATATGGCTACACCTTC. Residues: CASSEYSGYGYTF.

The chain joins TRBV19 to TRBJ1-5, with D maybe TRBD1 (5 bases). The CDR3 length is 15 residues. Germline V CDR1 and CDR2: LNHDA, SQIVND (reference sequence). V was shortened by 1 base and J by 1 base, with 8 bases between the two germline ends. The CDR3 DNA is TGTGCCAGTAGTATAGTCCCAGGGAGCAATCAGCCCCAGCATTTT. It codes for CASSIVPGSNQPQHF.

This clone was observed once. The chain employs TRBV28 and TRBJ2-3; 11 positions agree with TRBD2. CDR1 and CDR2 from the germline V gene are MDHEN and SYDVKM. This CDR3 is built from 14 residues. V was clipped by 2 bases and J by 5 bases; unmatched bases: 0. CDR3 amino acids: CASSLTSGGDTQYF. CDR3 DNA sequence: TGTGCCAGCAGTTTAACTAGCGGGGGAGATACGCAGTATTTT.

The genes are TRBV5-5 and TRBJ1-5, with a weak D call TRBD1 (6 bases). The V and J ends lost 4 bases and 7 bases respectively, with 18 bases between them. The CDR3 runs to 15 residues. The germline CDR1 and CDR2 sequences are SGHKS and YYEKEE (reference sequence). The CDR3 here is CASSLRGAGEQPQHF. CDR3 DNA: TGTGCCAGCAGCCTGCGGGGGGCAGGTGAACAGCCCCAGCATTTT.

The chain recombines TRBV7-8 with TRBJ2-3; TRBD2 aligns across 9 bases. This CDR3 spans 17 amino acids. V trimming: 5 bases; J trimming: 5 bases; junction bases outside the gene matches: 14. The germline gives CDR1 SGHVS, CDR2 FQNEAQ. CDR3 sequence: CASSPLSSGDVLDTQYF. CDR3 DNA: TGTGCCAGCAGCCCCCTTTCTAGCGGGGATGTTTTAGATACGCAGTATTTT. Filled out from reference TRBV7-8 and TRBJ2-3, the complete variable domain reads GAGVSQSPRYKVAKRGQDVALRCDPISGHVSLFWYQQALGQGPEFLTYFQNEAQLDKSGLPSDRFFAERPEGSVSTLKIQRTQQEDSAVYLCASSPLSSGDVLDTQYFGPGTRLTVL.